This T cell receptor beta chain was identified in a study of T-cell memory formation after mild COVID-19 (dated by TCRdb to the early 2020s). Regarding the study in general: TCR sequence clusters from the two donors were found to be largely donor specific. The cohort was made up of two young adult volunteers, one female and one male, who were previously healthy. In a couple of donors, T-cell clones that expanded and contracted after mild COVID-19 were followed by sequencing TCRalpha and TCRbeta repertoires longitudinally. Study-level results and caveats: Clones contracting from day 15 to 85 had balanced CD4/CD8 phenotypes, while a second wave expanding from day 15 to 37 was biased towards CD4+. SARS-CoV-2 specificity of the second-wave clones peaking on day 37 was not confirmed. The detection of some responding clones in pre-infection memory suggests that pre-existing cross-reactive memory T cells joined the SARS-CoV-2 response. The study included only a couple of mild cases, and larger cohorts that include severe cases with pre-infection samples were judged to be necessary. Contracting CD4+ clones appeared mostly in the CM and EM memory subsets, whereas CD8+ clones were enriched in EMRA.

TCRdb shows the sequencer as Illumina NovaSeq 6000. TCRalpha and TCRbeta cDNA libraries were constructed by 5'RACE with constant-segment primers, with sample barcodes and unique molecular identifiers being introduced. Trizol reagent was used to extract RNA from every sample. Libraries were amplified in two PCR steps, with a second sample barcode and Illumina TruSeq adapters added in the second step. Libraries were sequenced on an Illumina NovaSeq with 2 x 150 bp paired-end reads. The paper's processing steps were these. Demultiplexing of reads and collapsing into UMI-guided consensus sequences were performed with migec v1.2.7. With mixcr v2.1.11, UMI consensuses were aligned to TRA and TRB V and J templates and assembled into clonotypes. Expanded or contracted clonotypes were those called significant by both edgeR and NoisET, with noise models trained on biological replicates. For edgeR calls, a false discovery rate-adjusted p below 0.01 and a log2 fold-change threshold of 1 were applied. As an exploratory analysis of dynamics, PCA with hierarchical clustering was applied to max-normalized trajectories of the 1000 most abundant clonotypes. Separately sequenced CD4+ and CD8+ repertoires were used to assign the CD4 or CD8 phenotype of responding clones. TCRdb passed the public sequencing reads through fastp at Q25 and MiXCR, retaining productive beta sequences. CDR3 protein duplicates are merged, each entry listing the most common genes and DNA. The V and J calls were determined by TCRdb, not by the authors. Recorded for this sample are more than 250,000 distinct CDR3 sequences; around 15% of them occurred a single time. Approximately 23% of the sample comes from the top ten.

Ficoll-Paque density gradient centrifugation was used to isolate PBMCs. This clonotype has a handful of counts. Its antigen has not been determined. No much larger clonotype is one base removed from it; base qualities were not supplied. Trimming removed 5 bases from V and 1 base from J, leaving 12 bases between the germline ends. The germline V gene supplies CDR1 SGHTA and CDR2 FQGNSA. The CDR3 runs 14 amino acids, cysteine and phenylalanine included. Kept here is only the CDR3 DNA, which spans 42 bases and is read in frame from base 1. Material: PBMCs or a T cell subset sorted from them (not recorded which). The chain uses TRBV7-2 and TRBJ2-7, with no reliable assignment of the D segment. This receptor was taken from a man aged 18 to 30 who had mild COVID-19 (a few samples of this study predate the infection). The sample titles of this study are shuffled in the database, so cell type and time point are left out; the donor was told from shared clones. DNA sequence: TGTGCCAGCAGCCCCGGGTGGGTATCCTACGAGCAGTACTTC. Translated, this gives CASSPGWVSYEQYF.